This T cell receptor (beta chain) was recovered during a study of TIL therapy for anti-PD-1-resistant metastatic lung cancer. As for the study in general: Tumors were harvested before any PD-1/PD-L1 blockade. Study results and limitations: This highly selected cohort may not generalize to typical lung cancer patients.

With regard to this clone: What it binds is not known.

Sequencing used immunoSEQ v3. Method: immunoSEQ multiplex PCR; TCRdb's copy keeps in-frame clones and lacks some. The sample records tens of thousands of clones, around 68% being singletons. Time point noted: pre-treatment sample, taken before nivolumab and TIL therapy. Stage 4 NSCLC adults joined between October 2017 and early 2020. The germline V gene has CDR1 LNHDA and CDR2 SQIVND (reference sequence). The CDR3 is 16 amino acids. The ends were cut back, 1 base at V and 2 bases at J, with 12 bases in the middle. The chain joins TRBV19 to TRBJ1-5; the D is unclear. This TCR came from a person aged 30 to 80 with non-small cell lung cancer. The sequenced sample was blood, obtained at baseline. This CDR3 is CASSIVGSQGNQPQHF. The CDR3 nucleotides read TGTGCCAGTAGTATAGTCGGTAGTCAGGGCAATCAGCCCCAGCATTTT.